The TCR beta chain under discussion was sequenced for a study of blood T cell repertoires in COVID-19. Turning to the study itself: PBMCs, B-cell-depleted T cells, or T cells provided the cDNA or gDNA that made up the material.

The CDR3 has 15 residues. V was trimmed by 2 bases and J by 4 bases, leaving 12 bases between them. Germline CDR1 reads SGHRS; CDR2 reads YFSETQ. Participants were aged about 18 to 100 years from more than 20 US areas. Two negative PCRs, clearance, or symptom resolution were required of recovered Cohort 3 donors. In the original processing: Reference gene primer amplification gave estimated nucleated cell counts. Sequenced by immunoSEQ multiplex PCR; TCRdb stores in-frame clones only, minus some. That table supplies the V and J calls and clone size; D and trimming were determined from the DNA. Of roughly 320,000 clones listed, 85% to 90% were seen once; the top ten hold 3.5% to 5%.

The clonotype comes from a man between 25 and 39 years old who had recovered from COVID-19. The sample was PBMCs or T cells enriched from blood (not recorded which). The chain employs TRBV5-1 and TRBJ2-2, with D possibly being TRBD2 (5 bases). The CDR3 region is CASSFAARGTGELFF. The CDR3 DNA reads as TGCGCCAGCAGCTTTGCGGCCCGGGGCACCGGGGAGCTGTTTTTT. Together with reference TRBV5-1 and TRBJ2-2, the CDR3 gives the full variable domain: KAGVTQTPRYLIKTRGQQVTLSCSPISGHRSVSWYQQTPGQGLQFLFEYFSETQRNKGNFPGRFSGRQFSNSRSEMNVSTLELGDSALYLCASSFAARGTGELFFGEGSRLTVL.